Below, one T cell receptor (beta chain) is given with its context. As handled by the study authors: For nucleated cells, counts were estimated from reference gene primer amplification. Clones were read by immunoSEQ multiplex PCR, and TCRdb kept only the in-frame ones, dropping some. That table is the source of V, J and clone size, and D and trimming were worked out from the DNA. The sample records fewer than 250,000 clones, more than 75% being singletons. These data come from a study of blood T cell repertoires in COVID-19. The overall study: There were acute and convalescent COVID-19 samples, and they came from the United States, Italy and Spain. The cDNA or gDNA used as material had been derived from T cells, B-cell-depleted T cells, or PBMCs.

V lost 5 bases and J 6 bases, leaving 12 bases between the germline ends. The CDR3 sequence is 13 residues long. Germline V gene data show CDR1 as PRHDT and CDR2 as FYEKMQ (reference sequence). This chain joins TRBV13 and TRBJ2-3; perhaps TRBD2 as D (6 bases). The receptor was derived from a woman aged 40 to 50 with acute or convalescent COVID-19. The specimen sequenced was peripheral blood. The CDR3, as DNA: TGTGCCAGCAGCACCGGGAGTCCGGATACGCAGTATTTT. Its translation is CASSTGSPDTQYF.